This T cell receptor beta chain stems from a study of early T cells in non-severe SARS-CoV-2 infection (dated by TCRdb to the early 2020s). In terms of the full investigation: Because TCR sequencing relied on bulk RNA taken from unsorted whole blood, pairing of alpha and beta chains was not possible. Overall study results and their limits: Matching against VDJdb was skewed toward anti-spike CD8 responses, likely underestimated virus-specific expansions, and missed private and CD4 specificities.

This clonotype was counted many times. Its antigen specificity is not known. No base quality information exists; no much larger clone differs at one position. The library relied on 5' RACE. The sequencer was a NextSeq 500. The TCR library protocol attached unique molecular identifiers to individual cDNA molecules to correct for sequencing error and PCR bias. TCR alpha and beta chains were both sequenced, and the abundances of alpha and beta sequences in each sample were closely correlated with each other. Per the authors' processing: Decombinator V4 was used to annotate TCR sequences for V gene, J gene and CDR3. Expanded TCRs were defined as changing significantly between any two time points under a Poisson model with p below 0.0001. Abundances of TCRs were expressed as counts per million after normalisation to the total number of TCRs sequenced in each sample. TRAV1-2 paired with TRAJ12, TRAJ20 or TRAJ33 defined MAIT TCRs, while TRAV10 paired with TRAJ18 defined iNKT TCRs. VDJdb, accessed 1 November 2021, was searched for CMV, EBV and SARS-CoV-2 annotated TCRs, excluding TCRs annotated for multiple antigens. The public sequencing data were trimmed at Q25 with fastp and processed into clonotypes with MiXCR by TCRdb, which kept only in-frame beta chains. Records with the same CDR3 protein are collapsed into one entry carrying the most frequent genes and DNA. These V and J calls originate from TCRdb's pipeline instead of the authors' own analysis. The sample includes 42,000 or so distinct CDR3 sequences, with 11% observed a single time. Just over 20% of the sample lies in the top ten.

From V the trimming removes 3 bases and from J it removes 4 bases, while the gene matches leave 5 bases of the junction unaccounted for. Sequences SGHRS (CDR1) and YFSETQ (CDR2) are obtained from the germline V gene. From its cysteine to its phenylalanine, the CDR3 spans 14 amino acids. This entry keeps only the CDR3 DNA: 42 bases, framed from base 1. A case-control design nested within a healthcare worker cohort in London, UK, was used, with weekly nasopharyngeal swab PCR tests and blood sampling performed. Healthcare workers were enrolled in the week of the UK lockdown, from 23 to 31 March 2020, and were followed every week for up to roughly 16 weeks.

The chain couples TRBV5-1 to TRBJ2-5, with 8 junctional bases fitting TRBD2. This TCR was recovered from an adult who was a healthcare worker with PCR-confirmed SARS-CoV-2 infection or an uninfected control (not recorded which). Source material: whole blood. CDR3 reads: CASSSGLGRETQYF. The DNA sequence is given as TGCGCCAGCAGCTCGGGACTAGGGAGAGAGACCCAGTACTTC. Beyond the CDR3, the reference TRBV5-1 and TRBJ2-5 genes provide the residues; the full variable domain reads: KAGVTQTPRYLIKTRGQQVTLSCSPISGHRSVSWYQQTPGQGLQFLFEYFSETQRNKGNFPGRFSGRQFSNSRSEMNVSTLELGDSALYLCASSSGLGRETQYFGPGTRLLVL.